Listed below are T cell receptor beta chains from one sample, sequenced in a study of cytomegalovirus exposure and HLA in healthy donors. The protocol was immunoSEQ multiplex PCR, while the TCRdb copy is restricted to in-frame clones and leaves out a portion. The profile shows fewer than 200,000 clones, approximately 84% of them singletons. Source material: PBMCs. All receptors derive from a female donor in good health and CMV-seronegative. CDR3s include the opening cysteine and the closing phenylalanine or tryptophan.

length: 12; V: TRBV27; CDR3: CASSFRGGTQYF
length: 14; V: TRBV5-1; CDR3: CASSFQGQAYEQYF
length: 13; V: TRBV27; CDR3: CASSHGTSYEQYF
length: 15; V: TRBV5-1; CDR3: CASSLWSTDTDTQYF
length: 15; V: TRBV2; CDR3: CASSREVESNQPQHF
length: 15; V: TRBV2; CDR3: CASSEHPGEQETQYF
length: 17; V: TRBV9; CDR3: CASSSQGRGADRGTQYF
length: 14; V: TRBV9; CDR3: CASSPGQGYTEAFF
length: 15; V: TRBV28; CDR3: CASSERQGAGYEQYF
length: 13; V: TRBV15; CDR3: CATSRETDYGYTF
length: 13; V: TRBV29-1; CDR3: CSVVLQGGYEQYF
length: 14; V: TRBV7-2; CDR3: CASSQGLAGSEQYF
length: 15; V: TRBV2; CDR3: CASSASRGSDLGAFF
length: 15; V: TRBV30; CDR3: CAWSPKAGGGYGYTF
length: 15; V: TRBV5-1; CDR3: CASSAGLAGINEQFF
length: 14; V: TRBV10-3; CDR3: CAISGTSGINEQYF
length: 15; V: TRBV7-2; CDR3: CASSLSRAGTYEQYF
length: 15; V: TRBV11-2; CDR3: CASSLEAGSSYEQYF
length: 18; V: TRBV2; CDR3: CASSDRNRERGFPYEQYF
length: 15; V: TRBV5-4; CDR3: CASSLDSGGDSPLHF
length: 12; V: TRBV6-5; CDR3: CASRRPTGDSYF
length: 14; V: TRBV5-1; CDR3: CASSLTGSNYGYTF
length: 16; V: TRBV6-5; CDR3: CASSYSKTSGGYEQYF
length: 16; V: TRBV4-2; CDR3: CASSQEASGSTYEQYF
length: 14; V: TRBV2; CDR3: CASSRIGGRTEAFF
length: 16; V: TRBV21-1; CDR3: CASSSRGRQGLNEQFF
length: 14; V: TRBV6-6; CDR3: CASSFLTTNEKLFF
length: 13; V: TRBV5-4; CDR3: CASSSDRVNEQFF
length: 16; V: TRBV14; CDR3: CASSQWRGTNTGELFF
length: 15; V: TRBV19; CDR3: CASSIRTGWNEKLFF
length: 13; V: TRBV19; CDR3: CASSMRDLTEAFF
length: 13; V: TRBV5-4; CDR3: CASSLAGWDGYTF
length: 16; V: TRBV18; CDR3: CASSPLTGATTYEQYF
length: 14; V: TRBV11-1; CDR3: CASSPGTEYYEQYF
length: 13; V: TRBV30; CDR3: CAWSAGGYQPQHF
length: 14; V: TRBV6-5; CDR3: CASSYSIPGNGYTF
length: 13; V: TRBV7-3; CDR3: CASSGGGYTEAFF
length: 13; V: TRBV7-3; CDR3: CASSLAGGYEQYF
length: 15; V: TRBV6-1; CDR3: CATIQQGAAYNEQFF
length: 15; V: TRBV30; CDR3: CAWSGRQGSAYEQYF
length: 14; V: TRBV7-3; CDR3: CASSLSPGENEQFF
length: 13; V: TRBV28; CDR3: CASSLSPVPEQYF
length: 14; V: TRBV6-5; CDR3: CASSSQGLTGELFF
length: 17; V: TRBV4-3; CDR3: CASSQNTGLADGYEQYF
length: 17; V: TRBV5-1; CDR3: CASSLGLLGRENEKLFF
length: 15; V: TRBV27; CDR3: CASSAQGFGNEKLFF